The rows below give T cell receptor beta chains drawn from one sample of a study of blood T cell repertoires in COVID-19. The assay was immunoSEQ multiplex PCR, and TCRdb's table has in-frame clones only and misses some. The table lists about 220,000 clones, more than 65% of them singletons, with 3.6% in the top ten. The sequencing sample was made of peripheral blood. These TCRs come from a woman older than 75 with acute or convalescent COVID-19. CDR3s include the opening cysteine and the closing phenylalanine or tryptophan. A D gene is named only where the DNA matches it firmly. Only part of the rows carry a size: once, few, many, or a class if the clone is expanded.

TRBD1 TRBJ1-2 TRBV6-6 - TGTGCCAGCAGACCAGGGACAGCGGGCGACTATGGCTACACCTTC CASRPGTAGDYGYTF
- TRBJ1-4 TRBV27 - TGTGCCAGCAGCATCAGGGGCAGGAGTGAAAAACTGTTTTTT CASSIRGRSEKLFF
- TRBJ1-1 TRBV28 many TGTGCCAGCGTTCCGGGACAAGGAGAAGCTTTCTTT CASVPGQGEAFF
TRBD1 TRBJ2-1 TRBV19 - TGTGCCAGTAGTATTAGGGACAGGGGGCAGGATGAGCAGTTCTTC CASSIRDRGQDEQFF
TRBD2 TRBJ2-3 TRBV30 - TGTGCCTGGAAGTACGGGGGGGAGACAGATACGCAGTATTTT CAWKYGGETDTQYF
- TRBJ2-6 TRBV19 - TGTGCCAGTAGTCTACCGTCGAAGTCGCGGTCTGGGGCCAACGTCCTGACTTTC CASSLPSKSRSGANVLTF
- TRBJ1-1 TRBV19 - TGTGCCAGTAGTAGCCAGGGGAACACTGAAGCTTTCTTT CASSSQGNTEAFF
TRBD1 TRBJ1-3 TRBV19 - TGTGCCAGTAGTAGAAACCGGGACAGAGGAAACACCATATATTTT CASSRNRDRGNTIYF
- TRBJ1-4 TRBV11-3 - TGTGCCAGCAGCGGTAGGGGTTCGGCCTTAAATGAAAAACTGTTTTTT CASSGRGSALNEKLFF
TRBD2 TRBJ2-7 TRBV7-9 - TGTGCCAGCAGCTTTGGACTAGCGGGGGATGTCGAGCAGTACTTC CASSFGLAGDVEQYF
- TRBJ1-2 TRBV6-5 - TGTGCCAGCAGTTTACTCAGGCAGGGGTCCTATGGCTACACCTTC CASSLLRQGSYGYTF
- TRBJ1-2 TRBV7-2 - TGTGCCAGCAGCTTAGAACAGGCTTCCTATGGCTACACCTTC CASSLEQASYGYTF
TRBD1 TRBJ1-2 TRBV7-9 few TGTGCCAGCAGCCCAGATGCCGGGACAGCCCGATCTAACTATGGCTACACCTTC CASSPDAGTARSNYGYTF
TRBD1 TRBJ1-1 TRBV5-4 few TGTGCCAGCAGCCTACTTGTGGGACAGGGTATCGGCAGGAACACTGAAGCTTTCTTT CASSLLVGQGIGRNTEAFF
- TRBJ1-6 TRBV7-9 - TGTGCCAGCAGCTTTGCACGGGGAAATTCACCCCTCCACTTT CASSFARGNSPLHF
- TRBJ1-1 TRBV29-1 - TGCAGCGTTTCAGGGTCGGTTAACACTGAAGCTTTCTTT CSVSGSVNTEAFF
- TRBJ1-1 TRBV6-1 - TGTGCCAGCAGTCAAATAGGACAGCGCACTGAAGCTTTCTTT CASSQIGQRTEAFF
- TRBJ1-1 TRBV24-1 - TGTGCCACCAGTGATGGGCGGGGCACTGAAGCTTTCTTT CATSDGRGTEAFF
- TRBJ1-2 TRBV5-1 - TGCGCCAGCAGCTTGGGGGGCATACGGGATGGCTACACCTTC CASSLGGIRDGYTF
- TRBJ1-5 TRBV5-1 - TGCGCCAGCAGACCGGACAGATATCAGCCCCAGCATTTT CASRPDRYQPQHF
TRBD2 TRBJ2-3 TRBV5-4 - TGTGCCAGCAGCCTCCAGCGGGGGGGCGTCACAGATACGCAGTATTTT CASSLQRGGVTDTQYF
TRBD2 TRBJ2-3 TRBV9 - TGTGCCAGCAGCGTGGGGCTAGCGGGAATCACAGATACGCAGTATTTT CASSVGLAGITDTQYF
- TRBJ1-5 TRBV19 few TGTGCCAGTAGTTTACAGGGATTTCGCAGCAATCAGCCCCAGCATTTT CASSLQGFRSNQPQHF
- TRBJ1-3 TRBV20-1 - TGCAGTGCTATTGAGGGCAGCTCCTTCTCTGGAAACACCATATATTTT CSAIEGSSFSGNTIYF
TRBD1 TRBJ1-4 TRBV5-5 few TGTGCCAGCAGCCTAGGGGGGACAGGGAATGAAAAACTGTTTTTT CASSLGGTGNEKLFF
- TRBJ2-6 TRBV18 few TGTGCCAGCGTATCTGGGGCCAACGTCCTGACTTTC CASVSGANVLTF
TRBD1 TRBJ1-3 TRBV6-5 - TGTGCCAGCAGTCGACAGGGGACTGGAAACACCATATATTTT CASSRQGTGNTIYF
TRBD1 TRBJ1-2 TRBV3-1/TRBV3-2 - TGTGCCAGCAGTTTAGACAGGGCTTATGGCTACACCTTC CASSLDRAYGYTF
- TRBJ2-3 TRBV3-1/TRBV3-2 - TGTGCCAGCAGCCAAGTCCAGGGGATAGATACGCAGTATTTT CASSQVQGIDTQYF
- TRBJ2-1 TRBV5-1 - TGCGCCAGCAGCTTTGACGGCAGCTACAGAGACAATGAGCAGTTCTTC CASSFDGSYRDNEQFF
TRBD1 TRBJ1-4 TRBV28 - TGTGCCACTACAGGGGGCCATGAAAAACTGTTTTTT CATTGGHEKLFF
- TRBJ2-7 TRBV3-1/TRBV3-2 - TGTGCCAGCACCCCGGGAAACCTCTACGAGCAGTACTTC CASTPGNLYEQYF
- TRBJ1-2 TRBV5-1 - TGCGCCAGCAGCACCCAGACAGGACGAGAGGGCTACACCTTC CASSTQTGREGYTF
- TRBJ1-4 TRBV19 - TGTGCCAGTAGTATAACGAACAGAAGGACTAATGAAAAACTGTTTTTT CASSITNRRTNEKLFF
- TRBJ2-1 TRBV7-8 - TGTGCCAGCAGCTTGGGTGACAGTCGCAATGAGCAGTTCTTC CASSLGDSRNEQFF
TRBD1 TRBJ2-3 TRBV9 - TGTGCCAGCAGCGTAGCTTTTGGGACAGGCTTTGCAGATACGCAGTATTTT CASSVAFGTGFADTQYF
- TRBJ1-6 TRBV6-1 - TGTGCCAGCAGTGAAGGTGGCAGGTTGTTCTCACCCCTCCACTTT CASSEGGRLFSPLHF
TRBD1 TRBJ1-5 TRBV6-6 few TGTGCCAGCAGTCCGGTGACAGGGGGAGGCGGCAATCAGCCCCAGCATTTT CASSPVTGGGGNQPQHF
TRBD2 TRBJ2-7 TRBV19 - TGTGCCAGTAGTGTCCTAGCGGGGCCCTACGAGCAGTACTTC CASSVLAGPYEQYF
TRBD1 TRBJ1-6 TRBV6-5 - TGTGCCGCAGGGGGCCGCCTGGATTCACCCCTCCACTTT CAAGGRLDSPLHF